Detailed here is one T cell receptor beta chain. Its antigen remains unknown. Method: immunoSEQ multiplex PCR; TCRdb's copy keeps in-frame clones and lacks some. Counted here are roughly 5,000 clones, under 90% occurring once; the ten biggest clones make up around 2%. The time point: 2015-2016 season, pre-vaccination. Donors were community-dwelling with no influenza vaccine in the prior 6 months. CDR3 length equals 15 residues. Deletions cut 0 bases from V and 5 bases from J, with 8 bases between. CDR1 and CDR2 (germline): MNHNS, SASEGT. This entry belongs to a study of follicular helper T cells after annual influenza vaccination. Overall study results and limits: Only about 9-21% of analyzed cells yielded productive TCRB sequences. ICOS+CD38+ cTfh clonality change tracked circulating plasmablast frequency change.

The receptor was isolated from an adult who received the influenza vaccine. Sequencing used CXCR5+ CD38- circulating T follicular helper cells from blood, obtained on the day of influenza vaccination. The subset is: circulating Tfh, non-naive CD4+CXCR5+PD-1+ (ICOS+CD38+ or ICOS-CD38-). The chain recombines TRBV6-1 with TRBJ1-6; maybe TRBD1 (6 bases). The chain's CDR3 is CASSEAPGDNSPLHF. The CDR3 DNA is TGTGCCAGCAGTGAAGCACCAGGGGATAATTCACCCCTCCACTTT.